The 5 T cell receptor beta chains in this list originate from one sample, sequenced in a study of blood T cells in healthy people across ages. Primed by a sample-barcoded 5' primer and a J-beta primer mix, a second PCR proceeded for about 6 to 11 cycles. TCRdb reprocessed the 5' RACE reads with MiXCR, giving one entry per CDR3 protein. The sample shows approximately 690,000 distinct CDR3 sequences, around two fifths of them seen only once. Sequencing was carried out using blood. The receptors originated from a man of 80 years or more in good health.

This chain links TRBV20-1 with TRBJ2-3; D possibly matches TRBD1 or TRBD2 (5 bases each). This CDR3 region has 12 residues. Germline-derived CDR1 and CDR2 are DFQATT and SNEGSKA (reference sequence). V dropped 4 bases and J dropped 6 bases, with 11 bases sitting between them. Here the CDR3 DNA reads TGCAGTGCTAAAGAAGAGGGGGATACGCAGTATTTT. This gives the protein CSAKEEGDTQYF.

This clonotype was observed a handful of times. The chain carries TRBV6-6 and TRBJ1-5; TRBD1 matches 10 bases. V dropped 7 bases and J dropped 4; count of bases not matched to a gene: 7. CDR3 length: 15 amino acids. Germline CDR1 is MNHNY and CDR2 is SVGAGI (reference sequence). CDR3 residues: CASTRDRGTNQPQHF. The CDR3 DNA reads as TGTGCCAGCACTAGGGACAGGGGCACGAATCAGCCCCAGCATTTT.

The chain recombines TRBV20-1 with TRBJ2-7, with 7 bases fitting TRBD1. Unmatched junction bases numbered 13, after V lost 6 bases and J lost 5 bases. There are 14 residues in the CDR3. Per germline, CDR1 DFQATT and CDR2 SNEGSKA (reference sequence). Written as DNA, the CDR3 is TGCAGTGCGGACACAGGGGAGATGAGCGACGAGCAGTACTTC. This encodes CSADTGEMSDEQYF.

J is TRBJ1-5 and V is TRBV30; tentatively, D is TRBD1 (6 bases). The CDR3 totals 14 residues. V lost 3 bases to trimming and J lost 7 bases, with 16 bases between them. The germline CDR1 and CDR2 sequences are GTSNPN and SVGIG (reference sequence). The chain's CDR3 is CAWSRTGLGQPQHF. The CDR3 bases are TGTGCCTGGAGCCGTACAGGGTTAGGACAGCCCCAGCATTTT. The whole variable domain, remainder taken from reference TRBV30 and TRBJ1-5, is SQTIHQWPATLVQPVGSPLSLECTVEGTSNPNLYWYRQAAGRGLQLLFYSVGIGQISSEVPQNLSASRPQDRQFILSSKKLLLSDSGFYLCAWSRTGLGQPQHFGDGTRLSIL.

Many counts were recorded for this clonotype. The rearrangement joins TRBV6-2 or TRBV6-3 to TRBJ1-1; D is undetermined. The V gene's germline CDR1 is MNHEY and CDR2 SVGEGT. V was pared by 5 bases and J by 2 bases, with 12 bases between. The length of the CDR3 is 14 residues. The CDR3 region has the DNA TGTGCCAGCAGTGGTGACCTCATAAACACTGAAGCTTTCTTT. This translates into CASSGDLINTEAFF.